These T cell receptor beta chains were read from a single sample in a study of T cell changes during pregnancy in multiple sclerosis. Some clones are missing from TCRdb's copy, which holds only in-frame ones; the method was immunoSEQ multiplex PCR. Among more than 70,000 clones listed, roughly 93% were seen once. The starting material was peripheral blood, obtained in the second trimester of pregnancy. The origin of the receptors is a female donor with multiple sclerosis, enrolled in a pregnancy study. Each CDR3 is given with its conserved first and last residue. D genes are given only for firm matches. For some rows the clone size is stated as once, few or many, or as a class when expanded; others skip it.

-	TRBV19	TRBJ1-2	TRBD1	TGTGCCAGTCAGGGGGATAACTATGGCTACACCTTC	CASQGDNYGYTF
-	TRBV2	TRBJ1-4	-	TGTGCCAGCATGAACCCCGGGACTACGGGGGTAGAAAAACTGTTTTTT	CASMNPGTTGVEKLFF
-	TRBV27	TRBJ1-1	-	TGTGCCAGCAGTTTATTGAGTACTAACACTGAAGCTTTCTTT	CASSLLSTNTEAFF
-	TRBV27	TRBJ1-5	-	TGTGCCAGCAGCCACTCAGGACTGCCCTATAGCAATCAGCCCCAGCATTTT	CASSHSGLPYSNQPQHF
-	TRBV2	TRBJ2-2	TRBD2	TGTGCCAGCAATGTCCGGACTAGCGGGAGGGCCGGGACCGGGGAGCTGTTTTTT	CASNVRTSGRAGTGELFF
-	TRBV5-1	TRBJ2-2	TRBD2	TGCGCCAGCAGCTTGGGACTAGCGGGGAACACCGGGGAGCTGTTTTTT	CASSLGLAGNTGELFF
-	TRBV5-1	TRBJ2-6	-	TGCGCCAGCAGCGCACACTCTGGGGCCAACGTCCTGACTTTC	CASSAHSGANVLTF
-	TRBV5-1	TRBJ2-2	TRBD1	TGCGCCAGCAGCCCGATCGCAGGGGGCGGGGAGCTGTTTTTT	CASSPIAGGGELFF
-	TRBV16	TRBJ2-1	TRBD2	TGTGCCAGCAGCCGGCGCCGGACTAGCGGTAACAATGAGCAGTTCTTC	CASSRRRTSGNNEQFF
-	TRBV2	TRBJ1-5	-	TGTGCCAGCAGTGAGCGTAGTGTGAATCAGCCCCAGCATTTT	CASSERSVNQPQHF
-	TRBV7-3	TRBJ2-1	-	TGTGCCAGCAGCTTACAGGGCTGGGATGAGCAGTTCTTC	CASSLQGWDEQFF
-	TRBV19	TRBJ1-3	-	TGTGCCAGTAGTGCCCTATCCCGCCCCTCTGGAAACACCATATATTTT	CASSALSRPSGNTIYF
-	TRBV27	TRBJ2-2	-	TGTGCCAGCAGTTCCGTGGCCCAAGTAAACACCGGGGAGCTGTTTTTT	CASSSVAQVNTGELFF
-	TRBV10-3	TRBJ2-1	TRBD1	TGTGCCATCAGTGAGGACAGGGCGATTTGGTTCTTC	CAISEDRAIWFF
-	TRBV2	TRBJ2-3	-	TGTGCCAGCAGGGGGACACCCGATACGCAGTATTTT	CASRGTPDTQYF
-	TRBV19	TRBJ1-4	-	TGTGCCAGTAGTATCCCGAGAGAAAAACTGTTTTTT	CASSIPREKLFF
few	TRBV14	TRBJ1-1	TRBD1	TGTGCCAGCAGCCAAACAGGGGGTTCGAAGACTGAAGCTTTCTTT	CASSQTGGSKTEAFF
-	TRBV2	TRBJ2-1	TRBD2	TGTGCCAGCAAGGGTAGCGGGGGGGTGAATGAGCAGTTCTTC	CASKGSGGVNEQFF
-	TRBV5-1	TRBJ1-1	TRBD1	TGCGCCAGCAGCTTGGAGTGGGACAGCTCCGAAGCTTTCTTT	CASSLEWDSSEAFF
-	TRBV28	TRBJ1-2	-	TGTGCCAGCAGTATCGGGGGGGGGCGAAATACTGGCTACACCTTC	CASSIGGGRNTGYTF
once	TRBV5-8	TRBJ2-2	-	TGTGCCAGCAGCCGAAGGGGGGGGAACACCGGGGAGCTGTTTTTT	CASSRRGGNTGELFF
-	TRBV11-2	TRBJ1-3	-	TGTGCCAGCAGCCCAGACAGGAGCTCTGGAAACACCATATATTTT	CASSPDRSSGNTIYF
-	TRBV11-2	TRBJ2-3	TRBD2	TGTGCCACGAAGCGGGGGGTGTCCGATACGCAGTATTTT	CATKRGVSDTQYF
-	TRBV29-1	TRBJ2-1	-	TGCAGCGTTGGAGAGCGGTCGGAGCAGTTCTTC	CSVGERSEQFF
-	TRBV9	TRBJ2-2	TRBD1	TGTGCCAGCAGCGCAGGCGGACAGGGGGTTTTTGGAGTCGGGGAGCTGTTTTTT	CASSAGGQGVFGVGELFF
-	TRBV30	TRBJ2-1	-	TGTGCCTGGAGTGACATCTACAATGAGCAGTTCTTC	CAWSDIYNEQFF
-	TRBV6-1	TRBJ1-3	-	TGTGCCAGCAGTGAAGTGGGTAGGCAGGACACCATATATTTT	CASSEVGRQDTIYF
-	TRBV15	TRBJ1-5	TRBD1	TGTGCCACCAGCAGACTAGGGACAGTGAATCAGCCCCAGCATTTT	CATSRLGTVNQPQHF
-	TRBV2	TRBJ2-1	TRBD1	TGTGCCAGCAGAACCGGGACAGCGATGATCAATGAGCAGTTCTTC	CASRTGTAMINEQFF
-	TRBV9	TRBJ2-5	-	TGTGCCAGCAGTGGAGGGGGCTCCTGGTACGGGGAGACCCAGTACTTC	CASSGGGSWYGETQYF
-	TRBV9	TRBJ1-1	-	TGTGCCAGCAGCGTAGGTAGCAGTGAAGCTTTCTTT	CASSVGSSEAFF
-	TRBV7-2	TRBJ1-6	TRBD1	TGTGCCAGCAGCCCGGGGACAGACAGAAATTCACCCCTCCACTTT	CASSPGTDRNSPLHF
-	TRBV5-6	TRBJ2-7	-	TGTGCCAGCAGCTTGATGACCAGGGGCACCTACGAGCAGTACTTC	CASSLMTRGTYEQYF
-	TRBV29-1	TRBJ2-7	TRBD2	TGCAGCGTTGTTTTTAGCGGGGGGGGTGAGCAGTACTTC	CSVVFSGGGEQYF
once	TRBV25-1	TRBJ2-2	TRBD1	TGTGCCAGCAGTAACAGGGGGATTGCCGGGGAGCTGTTTTTT	CASSNRGIAGELFF
-	TRBV5-1	TRBJ2-1	TRBD1	TGCGCCAGCAGGAGGACAGGGGGGGTGGATGAGCAGTTCTTC	CASRRTGGVDEQFF
-	TRBV11-2	TRBJ2-1	TRBD2	TGTGCCAGCAGCTTGAATAGCGGGGGGGCCCGGAATGAGCAGTTCTTC	CASSLNSGGARNEQFF
-	TRBV27	TRBJ1-4	TRBD1	TGTGCCAGCAGTTCCATGACAGGGGCGGTTGAAAAACTGTTTTTT	CASSSMTGAVEKLFF
-	TRBV5-4	TRBJ2-2	-	TGTGCCAGCAGCCATGGTCGGGACAAGAACACCGGGGAGCTGTTTTTT	CASSHGRDKNTGELFF
-	TRBV29-1	TRBJ2-2	TRBD1	TGCAGCGTTGAAAAATGGACAGGGGGTAGGACCGGGGAGCTGTTTTTT	CSVEKWTGGRTGELFF
-	TRBV2	TRBJ2-3	TRBD1	TGTGCCAGTTTTTTAAGGGGGCTTTTGGCAGATACGCAGTATTTT	CASFLRGLLADTQYF
-	TRBV7-4	TRBJ2-7	-	TGTGCCAGCAGCTTGGACAGATTCTACGAGCAGTACTTC	CASSLDRFYEQYF
-	TRBV12-2	TRBJ2-5	-	TGTGCAAGTCGCTTAGGGGCCCTTTTTGATGCAAAAGAGACCCAGTACTTC	CASRLGALFDAKETQYF
once	TRBV5-1	TRBJ1-2	TRBD1	TGCGCCAGCAGCTTGGAAGGGACAGGGGGGAACTATGGCTACACCTTC	CASSLEGTGGNYGYTF
-	TRBV27	TRBJ1-2	TRBD1	TGTGCCAGCAGTGTGATAGACAGGGGATTATATTATGGCTACACCTTC	CASSVIDRGLYYGYTF
-	TRBV27	TRBJ2-7	-	TGTGCCAGCAGTTTCTATACCAACTCCTACGAGCAGTACTTC	CASSFYTNSYEQYF
-	TRBV7-3	TRBJ2-7	TRBD2	TGTGCCAGCAGCTTACGGGGGGGGGCGAACTACGAGCAGTACTTC	CASSLRGGANYEQYF
-	TRBV2	TRBJ2-2	-	TGTGCCAGCAGTGAGATCGGCGGTAGCACCGGGGAGCTGTTTTTT	CASSEIGGSTGELFF
-	TRBV19	TRBJ2-2	TRBD2	TGTGCCAGTAACGGGGCGGGGGGCGACACCGGGGAGCTGTTTTTT	CASNGAGGDTGELFF
-	TRBV5-1	TRBJ1-1	-	TGCGCCAGCACGATTGAAGCGGGAAAAGCTTTCTTT	CASTIEAGKAFF
-	TRBV27	TRBJ2-7	-	TGTGCCAGCGGCCCTACAGCCTACGAGCAGTACTTC	CASGPTAYEQYF
-	TRBV5-6	TRBJ1-1	-	TGTGCCAGCAGCTCCGAGGTGGGTCAAGGTTTCACTGAAGCTTTCTTT	CASSSEVGQGFTEAFF
-	TRBV28	TRBJ1-5	-	TGTGCCAGCACTCTTTGGGGGCAGAGCAATCAGCCCCAGCATTTT	CASTLWGQSNQPQHF
-	TRBV7-9	TRBJ2-7	TRBD2	TGTGCCAGCAGCCCCCGGACTAGCGGGGGGCAAGAGCAGTACTTC	CASSPRTSGGQEQYF
-	TRBV11-2	TRBJ2-1	-	TGTGCCAGCAGCTTAGTTTCTTCGGTAGCGACCAATGAGCAGTTCTTC	CASSLVSSVATNEQFF
-	TRBV15	TRBJ2-7	-	TGTGCCACCAGCAGACGCGGGACAGTTGGGGGGCTCAATCAGTACTTC	CATSRRGTVGGLNQYF
-	TRBV10-3	TRBJ1-5	-	TGTGCCATCAGTGAACGGGGGATGAGCAATCAGCCCCAGCATTTT	CAISERGMSNQPQHF